This TCR beta chain was captured in a study of blood T cell repertoires in COVID-19. About the research overall: From the United States, Italy and Spain came samples of acute and convalescent COVID-19. Nucleic acid was either cDNA or gDNA, and it came from T cells, B-cell-depleted T cells, or PBMCs.

Profiled with immunoSEQ multiplex PCR; TCRdb holds only in-frame clones, not every one. In the table there are 150,000 to 250,000 clones, 82% of which are singletons. The study drew participants aged 18 to 89 years from under 30 US areas. Each recovered donor of Cohort 3 presented with two negative PCRs, clearance, or symptom resolution. The junction had 12 bases not matched to a gene; V was cut back by 4 bases and J by 7 bases. The CDR3 has 15 amino acids. Germline CDR1 is SGHDN and CDR2 is FVKESK. This chain joins TRBV14 and TRBJ1-2; TRBD1 agrees at 7 bases. Sequenced input: PBMCs or T cells enriched from blood (not recorded which). The origin of this receptor is a man aged 40-49 years who had recovered from COVID-19. This chain's CDR3 is CASSPLVGRGFGYTF. Written as DNA, the CDR3 is TGTGCCAGCAGCCCCCTGGTGGGCAGGGGGTTTGGCTACACCTTC.